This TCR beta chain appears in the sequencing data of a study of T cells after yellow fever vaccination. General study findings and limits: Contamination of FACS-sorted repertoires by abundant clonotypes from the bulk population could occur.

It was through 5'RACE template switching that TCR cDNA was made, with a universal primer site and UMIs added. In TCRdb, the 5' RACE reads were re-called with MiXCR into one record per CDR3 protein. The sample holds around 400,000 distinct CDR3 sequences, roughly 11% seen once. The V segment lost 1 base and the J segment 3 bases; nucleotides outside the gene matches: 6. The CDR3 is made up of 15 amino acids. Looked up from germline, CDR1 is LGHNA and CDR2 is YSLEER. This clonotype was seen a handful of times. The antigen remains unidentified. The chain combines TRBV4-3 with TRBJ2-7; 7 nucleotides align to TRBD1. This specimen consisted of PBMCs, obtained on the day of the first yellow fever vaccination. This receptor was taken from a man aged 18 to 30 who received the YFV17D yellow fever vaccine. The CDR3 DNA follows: TGCGCCAGCAGCCAAGCTCCGAGACAGGGCTACGAGCAGTACTTC. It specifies CASSQAPRQGYEQYF.